One and the same sample provided the 8 T cell receptor beta chains below, sequenced in a study of vaccination and CD4 T cells after COVID-19. The Oncomine TCR Beta short-read assay was applied to DNA of cultured CD4+ T cells. TCRdb reprocessed the PCR reads via MiXCR and lists one record per CDR3 protein. The repertoire holds over 15,000 distinct CDR3 sequences, with roughly 52% as singletons. Their recognized antigens are unknown. Noted treatment: roughly 10-day PBMC culture with coronavirus spike peptide pools or control peptides (ViraFEST assay). The material was CD4+ T cells from blood, cultured in vitro, obtained before SARS-CoV-2 vaccination. Source of these receptors: a human donor who had recovered from COVID-19.

The chain joins TRBV4-1 to TRBJ2-2; D might be TRBD1 (5 bases). There are 15 residues in the CDR3. With 0 bases removed from V and 5 bases from J, the gap between germline ends came to 10 bases. Germline loops: CDR1 MGHRA, CDR2 YSYEKL. The chain's CDR3 is CASSQEVGQTGELFF. As DNA, the CDR3 is TGCGCCAGCAGCCAAGAAGTGGGGCAGACCGGGGAGCTGTTTTTT.

The chain combines TRBV19 with TRBJ2-2; no definite D call. CDR3 length: 11 residues. The germline gives CDR1 LNHDA, CDR2 SQIVND (reference sequence). Between the trimmed V and J ends, which lost 5 bases and 4 bases, there was a span of 2 bases. The CDR3, as DNA: TGTGCCAGTAGTTCCACCGGGGAGCTGTTTTTT. Protein product: CASSSTGELFF.

This clonotype was counted only a few times. The chain joins TRBV2 to TRBJ1-2; no clear D. The CDR3 is 12 amino acids. V lost 3 bases and J 4 bases, leaving 6 bases between the germline ends. Germline loops: CDR1 SNHLY, CDR2 FYNNEI. Here the CDR3 reads CASSENSYGYTF. The CDR3 DNA sequence: TGTGCCAGCAGTGAGAACAGCTATGGCTACACCTTC.

The chain joins TRBV20-1 to TRBJ2-2; 12 bases line up with TRBD2. Germline V lookup: CDR1 DFQATT, CDR2 SNEGSKA (reference sequence). V shed 6 bases, J shed 6 bases, and the junction held 2 bases outside the gene matches. The CDR3 contains 13 residues. The CDR3 nucleotides are TGCAGTGCAAGGACTAGCGGGGCCGGGGAGCTGTTTTTT. It codes for CSARTSGAGELFF.

The chain employs TRBV5-4 and TRBJ2-3, with TRBD1 as a possible D gene (5 bases). V lost 2 bases and J 1 base, leaving 11 bases between the germline ends. The CDR3 is 15 amino acids. Germline V gene lookup returns CDR1 SGHNT and CDR2 YYREEE (reference sequence). CDR3: CASSLPQGGTDTQYF. The DNA of the CDR3 is TGTGCCAGCAGCTTACCCCAGGGTGGCACAGATACGCAGTATTTT.

V is TRBV7-2 and J is TRBJ2-5; 7 positions agree with TRBD2. CDR3 length: 15 amino acids. The J segment lost 5 bases and the V segment lost 5 bases, leaving 11 bases of the junction unmatched. The germline CDR1 and CDR2 sequences are SGHTA and FQGNSA. CDR3 region: CASSPRREGWETQYF. The DNA of the CDR3 is TGTGCCAGCAGCCCGAGGAGGGAGGGCTGGGAGACCCAGTACTTC.

A few counts support this clonotype. The V gene is TRBV7-9, the J gene TRBJ1-2, with a tentative D call TRBD1 (6 bases). Between the trimmed V and J ends, which lost 5 bases and 0 bases, there was a span of 13 bases. The CDR3 covers 15 residues. Germline V gives CDR1 SEHNR, CDR2 FQNEAQ (reference sequence). This CDR3 reads CASSLGQSPNYGYTF. CDR3 coding DNA: TGTGCCAGCAGCCTAGGACAGTCCCCTAACTATGGCTACACCTTC.

The chain recombines TRBV19 with TRBJ2-2; TRBD2 matches at 12 bases. The V segment lost 6 bases and the J segment 3 bases; nucleotides outside the gene matches: 5. Germline CDR1 reads LNHDA; CDR2 reads SQIVND (reference sequence). The CDR3 is 16 residues long. This chain's CDR3 is CASSRGLAGHTGELFF. For the CDR3, the DNA is TGTGCCAGTAGCAGAGGACTAGCGGGGCACACCGGGGAGCTGTTTTTT. Full variable domain (rest looked up from reference TRBV19 and TRBJ2-2): DGGITQSPKYLFRKEGQNVTLSCEQNLNHDAMYWYRQDPGQGLRLIYYSQIVNDFQKGDIAEGYSVSREKKESFPLTVTSAQKNPTAFYLCASSRGLAGHTGELFFGEGSRLTVL.